This is a list of T cell receptor beta chains from one sample in a study of cytomegalovirus exposure and HLA in healthy donors. Measured with immunoSEQ multiplex PCR; TCRdb has only the in-frame clones, and not every one. The sample carries about 160,000 clones, less than 85% recorded once. The source material was PBMCs. These receptors all stem from a male donor in good health and CMV-seronegative. The CDR3 runs from the conserved cysteine through the conserved F or W. The D gene is left open where the match is weak.

D	V	CDR3
TRBD2	TRBV7-3	CASSPATSPLTQYF
TRBD1	TRBV2	CASSGDRGKIQPQHF
NA	TRBV5-1	CASSTTSDEQYF
TRBD2	TRBV19	CASNHLAGGRDEQFF
TRBD1	TRBV25-1	CASSDVRTGHVSPLHF
NA	TRBV6-5	CASSYDSTNMNTEAFF
TRBD1	TRBV27	CASSPRSGAGGWGYTF
TRBD1	TRBV6-5	CASRGTGGGAEAFF
NA	TRBV4-1	CASSQAPGQGGRGAKNIQYF
NA	TRBV28	CASSSLLLAGYTF
NA	TRBV4-1	CASSPLFTPGELFF
TRBD1	TRBV5-1	CASSSGQGATDTQYF
NA	TRBV5-4	CASSPSPDREAFF
TRBD1	TRBV4-2	CASSQRTGEAFF
NA	TRBV11-2	CASSTGTKDTQYF
NA	TRBV2	CASSASHGLSEKLFF
TRBD2	TRBV5-1	CASSLDSGSYEQYF
NA	TRBV13	CASSLNWEAPVPEQYF
NA	TRBV6-5	CASSSGGTGANVLTF
TRBD2	TRBV29-1	CSVDSGRAGELFF
TRBD1	TRBV19	CASSIGQGVIEAFF
TRBD1	TRBV5-4	CASSLERDRAGYTF
NA	TRBV5-4	CASSSKGDRPYEQYF
TRBD1	TRBV5-6	CASSADRHYEQYF
NA	TRBV21-1	CASSTLCEQYF
TRBD1	TRBV4-2	CASSQRQGAGNQPQHF
TRBD1	TRBV2	CASSELGTARSPHGYTF